This entry concerns a single TCR beta chain. Its cognate antigen is unknown. One junction end does not reproduce the germline sequence, and a read error may be involved. This sample is drawn from a study of tumor-infiltrating lymphocytes in primary liver carcinoma. Study in general: Ranging in age from 30 to 69 years, the patients were men and women.

Without any cell sorting, roughly 20-32 mg of bulk tissue yielded co-extracted RNA and DNA. Germline CDR1 is SGHNT and CDR2 is YENEEA. This CDR3 comprises 13 residues. Broader study findings: Against blood, tumors held a significantly higher top-250-clone fraction (p = 0.039).

TCR beta cDNA was made from 450 to 550 ng total RNA with a constant-region primer. ARM-PCR was slightly modified, and three nested multiplex PCR rounds with it gave rise to the TCR beta libraries. TRBV1-TRBV30 forward primers and a C-beta reverse primer were used in the first two PCR rounds, which each ran for approximately 10 cycles. TCRdb reprocessed the multiplex PCR reads with MiXCR, giving one entry per CDR3 protein. This table has over 75,000 distinct CDR3 sequences, less than 70% appearing once. This receptor was taken from a man aged 40-55 years with primary liver carcinoma and hepatitis B virus infection. The sequenced material came from tumor-adjacent normal liver tissue. The rearrangement links TRBV11-3 to TRBJ1-1, with D maybe TRBD1 (5 bases). The CDR3 spells CACSLAWGTESFF. CDR3 bases: TGTGCCTGCAGCTTAGCATGGGGGACTGAATCTTTCTTT. Complete variable domain (other parts from reference TRBV11-3 and TRBJ1-1): EAGVVQSPRYKIIEKKQPVAFWCNPISGHNTLYWYLQNLGQGPELLIRYENEEAVDDSQLPKDRFSAERLKGVDSTLKIQPAELGDSAVYLCACSLAWGTESFFGQGTRLTVV.